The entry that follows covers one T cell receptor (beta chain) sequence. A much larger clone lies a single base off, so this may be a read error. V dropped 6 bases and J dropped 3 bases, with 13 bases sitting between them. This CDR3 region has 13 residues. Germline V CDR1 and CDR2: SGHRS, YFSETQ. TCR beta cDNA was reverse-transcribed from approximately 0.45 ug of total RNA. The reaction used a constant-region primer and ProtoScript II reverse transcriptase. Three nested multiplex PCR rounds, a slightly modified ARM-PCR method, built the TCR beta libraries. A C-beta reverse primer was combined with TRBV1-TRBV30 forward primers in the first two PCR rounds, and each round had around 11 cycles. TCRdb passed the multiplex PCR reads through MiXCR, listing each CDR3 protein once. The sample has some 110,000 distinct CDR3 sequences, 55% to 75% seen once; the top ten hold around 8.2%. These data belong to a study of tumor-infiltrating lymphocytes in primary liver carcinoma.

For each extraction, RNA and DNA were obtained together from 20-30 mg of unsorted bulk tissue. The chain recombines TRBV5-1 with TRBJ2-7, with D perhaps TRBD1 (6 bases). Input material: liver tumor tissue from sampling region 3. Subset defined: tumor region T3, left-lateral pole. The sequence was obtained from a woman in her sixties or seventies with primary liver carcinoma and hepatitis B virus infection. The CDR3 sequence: CASNLGGIYEQYF. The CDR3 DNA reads TGCGCCAGCAATCTAGGGGGTATCTACGAGCAGTACTTC.